This T cell receptor (beta chain) stems from a study of memory CD8 T cells in hepatitis C reinfection. Germline values: CDR1 MDHEN, CDR2 SYDVKM. This CDR3 comprises 12 residues. The V gene lost 5 bases and the J gene lost 9 bases, with 11 bases spanning the gap. Time point specified: pre-reinfection, 55 to 20 weeks before reinfection detection. The sorted cells went straight to TCR sequencing with no prior in vitro expansion. Here immunoSEQ multiplex PCR was the method, and the copy in TCRdb shows in-frame clones only, minus some. The sample records tens of thousands of clones, around nine tenths being singletons. This clone was observed a single time.

The receptor was derived from a young man with hepatitis C virus infection. The rearrangement links TRBV28 to TRBJ2-1, with D perhaps matching TRBD1 (5 bases). The sample consisted of naive CD8+ T cells sorted from blood. CDR3 region: CASSRTGTEQFF. The CDR3 nucleotides are TGTGCCAGCAGTCGTACAGGTACTGAGCAGTTCTTC.